These T cell receptor beta chains were read from a single sample in a study of T cells in Graves' hyperthyroidism and ophthalmopathy. From the multiplex PCR reads, TCRdb called clonotypes with MiXCR, one entry per CDR3 protein. The sample holds about 400,000 distinct CDR3 sequences; around 15% are singletons and the top ten take about 12%. The sample was blood. Receptors were obtained from a man younger than 35 with Graves' ophthalmopathy. Each CDR3 is given with its conserved first and last residue. A D gene is named only where the DNA matches it firmly. Some rows mark clone size as missing; the rest say once, few, many or name a class of expanded clone.

V,D,size,J,CDR3,DNA
TRBV2,.,few,TRBJ1-4,CASSVYGEEEKLFF,TGTGCCAGCAGTGTTTACGGGGAAGAGGAAAAACTGTTTTTT
TRBV7-9,TRBD1,.,TRBJ2-5,CASSLGGGSLETQYF,TGTGCCAGCAGCTTAGGAGGGGGCTCCCTGGAGACCCAGTACTTC
TRBV7-6,.,.,TRBJ2-5,CASSLVPAGADETQYF,TGTGCCAGCAGCTTAGTTCCGGCGGGGGCGGATGAGACCCAGTACTTC
TRBV9,.,many,TRBJ1-4,CASSVGDGEKLFF,TGTGCCAGCAGCGTAGGGGACGGGGAAAAACTGTTTTTT
TRBV6-6,.,many,TRBJ1-1,CASSYWDAENTEAFF,TGTGCCAGCAGTTACTGGGACGCGGAGAACACTGAAGCTTTCTTT
TRBV11-2,TRBD2,many,TRBJ2-7,CASSLDPAAGGSYEQYF,TGTGCCAGCAGCTTAGATCCGGCCGCGGGGGGGTCCTACGAGCAGTACTTC
TRBV20-1,TRBD2,many,TRBJ2-7,CSAGTTYEQYF,TGCAGTGCGGGGACTACCTACGAGCAGTACTTC
TRBV6-1,TRBD2,few,TRBJ2-1,CASSEALAGGSYNEQFF,TGTGCCAGCAGTGAAGCCCTAGCGGGAGGGTCCTACAATGAGCAGTTCTTC
TRBV27,TRBD1,many,TRBJ2-7,CASSPTGGPTYEQYF,TGTGCCAGCAGTCCGACAGGGGGACCCACCTACGAGCAGTACTTC
TRBV20-1,TRBD1,.,TRBJ1-2,CSAREDRGLYGYTF,TGCAGTGCTAGAGAAGACAGGGGACTCTATGGCTACACCTTC
TRBV19,TRBD1,.,TRBJ1-2,CASSLSPGQGYGYTF,TGTGCCAGTAGCCTAAGTCCGGGACAGGGATATGGCTACACCTTC
TRBV30,.,.,TRBJ1-5,CAWSTAGYNQPQHF,TGTGCCTGGAGTACAGCAGGGTATAATCAGCCCCAGCATTTT
TRBV7-6,TRBD2,.,TRBJ2-1,CACSLEFGLAVYNEQFF,TGTGCCTGCAGCTTAGAGTTTGGGCTAGCGGTTTACAATGAGCAGTTCTTC
TRBV5-1,TRBD1,many,TRBJ2-1,CASSFGTGTYNEQFF,TGCGCCAGCAGCTTCGGGACAGGGACCTACAATGAGCAGTTCTTC
TRBV29-1,TRBD1,few,TRBJ1-2,CSAGFRDSYGYTF,TGCAGCGCCGGATTCCGGGACAGCTATGGCTACACCTTC
TRBV29-1,TRBD1,many,TRBJ1-2,CSVRGGYGYTF,TGCAGCGTCAGGGGGGGCTATGGCTACACCTTC
TRBV6-1,TRBD2,many,TRBJ2-1,CASSGGLGDNEQFF,TGTGCCAGCAGTGGTGGACTAGGGGACAATGAGCAGTTCTTC
TRBV7-9,TRBD1,few,TRBJ1-2,CASSSPLQGAQPYGYTF,TGTGCCAGCAGCTCCCCCCTACAGGGGGCGCAACCCTATGGCTACACCTTC
TRBV5-1,TRBD1,many,TRBJ1-4,CASSFQGVYNEKLFF,TGCGCCAGCAGCTTCCAGGGGGTGTATAATGAAAAACTGTTTTTT
TRBV11-2,TRBD2,many,TRBJ2-3,CASSSPHTPTSGPSTDTQYF,TGTGCCAGCAGCTCACCCCACACCCCCACTAGCGGCCCTAGCACAGATACGCAGTATTTT
TRBV5-1,.,many,TRBJ2-7,CASSLIRGQRNEQYF,TGCGCCAGCAGCTTGATCCGGGGGCAGAGGAACGAGCAGTACTTC
TRBV11-2,.,many,TRBJ2-5,CASSLQPKETQYF,TGTGCCAGCAGCTTGCAACCTAAGGAGACCCAGTACTTC
TRBV7-9,.,.,TRBJ2-2,CASRYLTGNTGELFF,TGTGCCAGCAGGTACCTAACAGGGAACACCGGGGAGCTGTTTTTT
TRBV11-2,.,many,TRBJ2-3,CASSLGGGKQIREYF,TGTGCCAGCAGCTTAGGAGGGGGGAAGCAGATACGGGAGTATTTT
TRBV12-3/TRBV12-4,TRBD1,few,TRBJ2-7,CASSYTGTGYEQYF,TGTGCCAGCAGCTATACCGGGACAGGGTACGAGCAGTACTTC
TRBV9,TRBD1,many,TRBJ2-5,CASSATGTVQETQYF,TGTGCCAGCAGCGCCACGGGGACAGTCCAAGAGACCCAGTACTTC
TRBV7-8,.,once,TRBJ2-7,CASSISGDTYYEQYF,TGTGCCAGCAGCATAAGCGGGGACACCTATTACGAGCAGTACTTC
TRBV10-3,.,many,TRBJ1-6,CAISESGSSNSPLHF,TGTGCCATCAGTGAGTCGGGGTCCTCGAATTCACCCCTCCACTTT
TRBV29-1,TRBD1,few,TRBJ2-7,CSVRQGASYEQYF,TGCAGCGTTCGACAGGGGGCTTCCTACGAGCAGTACTTC
TRBV14,TRBD1,many,TRBJ2-7,CASSPVGQDYEQYF,TGTGCCAGCAGCCCGGTCGGACAGGACTACGAGCAGTACTTC
TRBV5-1,TRBD2,many,TRBJ2-1,CASSSGTSGRNEQFF,TGCGCCAGCAGCTCCGGGACTAGCGGGAGAAATGAGCAGTTCTTC
TRBV4-1,.,few,TRBJ2-1,CASSQEWRTPQNPYNEQFF,TGCGCCAGCAGCCAAGAATGGAGGACCCCCCAAAACCCCTACAATGAGCAGTTCTTC